This TCR beta chain was sequenced for a study of blood T cell repertoires in COVID-19. This clone was counted ten times or more. CDR3 length: 15 amino acids. CDR1 is SGDLS, CDR2 YYNGEE, per germline. The V and J ends lost 0 bases and 11 bases, in that order; junction bases with no gene match: 11. Assay used: immunoSEQ multiplex PCR; TCRdb lists only in-frame clones, some missing. The data hold over 250,000 clones, with 85% observed a single time. This clonotype was obtained from a human donor in a cohort sampled during active COVID-19. The material sequenced was peripheral blood. The rearrangement joins TRBV9 to TRBJ2-3; 8 bases are a match to TRBD2. The CDR3 bases are TGTGCCAGCAGCGTAGCGTCTAGCGGGCCGATCAAGCAGTATTTT. Translation: CASSVASSGPIKQYF. Supplemented by reference TRBV9 and TRBJ2-3, the full variable domain reads DSGVTQTPKHLITATGQRVTLRCSPRSGDLSVYWYQQSLDQGLQFLIQYYNGEERAKGNILERFSAQQFPDLHSELNLSSLELGDSALYFCASSVASSGPIKQYFGPGTRLTVL.